This T cell receptor beta chain was found in a study of cytomegalovirus exposure and HLA in healthy donors. The CDR3 is 15 amino acids. From germline, CDR1 is SNHLY and CDR2 FYNNEI. V lost 7 bases and J lost 0, with 16 bases in between. The PCR made use of 60 Vbeta and 13 Jbeta primers. The data were produced by immunoSEQ multiplex PCR, yet TCRdb's version contains in-frame clones alone and is incomplete. With under 90,000 clones in the sample, the ten largest clones hold 7.5% to 8%. The sequencing sample was made of PBMCs. This TCR came from a female donor in good health and CMV-seropositive. The chain recombines TRBV2 with TRBJ2-7; D may be TRBD2 (5 bases). CDR3 sequence reads: CASKGFSESSYEQYF. The CDR3 DNA sequence: TGTGCCAGCAAGGGATTTAGCGAGAGCTCCTACGAGCAGTACTTC.